This entry features one T cell receptor beta chain sequence. It was with unique molecular identifiers that the TCRbeta library was prepared. One entry per CDR3 protein, called by TCRdb with MiXCR from the PCR reads. The data hold hundreds of thousands of distinct CDR3 sequences, with roughly 9.5% observed a single time. The data were obtained in a study of T-cell reconstitution after alpha-beta-depleted transplantation in children. This CDR3 is built from 18 residues. V dropped 4 bases and J dropped 2; count of bases not matched to a gene: 14. CDR1 SGHAT and CDR2 FQNNGV come from the germline V gene. The chain joins TRBV11-2 to TRBJ2-3; 8 positions match TRBD2. The receptor comes from a human donor who donated a stem cell graft to a child with SCID. The source was PBMCs from the stem cell graft donor, collected from the stem cell graft. The DNA for the CDR3 is TGTGCCAGCAGCTCCTACCCTTCCCGGGGGGGCTACACAGATACGCAGTATTTT. Translating it yields CASSSYPSRGGYTDTQYF.